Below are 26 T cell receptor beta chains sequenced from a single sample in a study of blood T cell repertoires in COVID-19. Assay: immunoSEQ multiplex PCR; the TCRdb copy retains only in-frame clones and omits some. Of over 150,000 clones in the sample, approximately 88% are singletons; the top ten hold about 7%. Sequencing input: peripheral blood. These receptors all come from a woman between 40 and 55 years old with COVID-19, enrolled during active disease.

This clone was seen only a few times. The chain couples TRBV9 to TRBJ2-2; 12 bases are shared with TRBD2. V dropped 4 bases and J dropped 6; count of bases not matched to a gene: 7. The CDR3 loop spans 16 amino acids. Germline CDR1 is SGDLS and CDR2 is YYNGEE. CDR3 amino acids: CASSLLAGGPPGELFF. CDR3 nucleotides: TGTGCCAGCAGCCTCCTAGCGGGAGGGCCCCCCGGGGAGCTGTTTTTT.

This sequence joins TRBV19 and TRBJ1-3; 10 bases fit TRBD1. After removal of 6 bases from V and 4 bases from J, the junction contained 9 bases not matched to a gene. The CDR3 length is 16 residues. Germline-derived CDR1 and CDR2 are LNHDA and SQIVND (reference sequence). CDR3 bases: TGTGCCAGTAGGATCCCTGCGGGACAGGGGGGAAACACCATATATTTT. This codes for CASRIPAGQGGNTIYF.

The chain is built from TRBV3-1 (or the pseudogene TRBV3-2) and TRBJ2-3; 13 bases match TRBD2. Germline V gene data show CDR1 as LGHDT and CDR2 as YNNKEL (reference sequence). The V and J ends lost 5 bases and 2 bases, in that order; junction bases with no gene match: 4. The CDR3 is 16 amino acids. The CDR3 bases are TGTGCCAGCAGCAGGACTAGCGGGGGTCTCACAGATACGCAGTATTTT. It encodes CASSRTSGGLTDTQYF.

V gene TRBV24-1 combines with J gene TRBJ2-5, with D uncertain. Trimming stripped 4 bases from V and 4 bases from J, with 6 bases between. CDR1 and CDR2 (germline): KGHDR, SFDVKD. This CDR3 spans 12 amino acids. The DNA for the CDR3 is TGTGCCACCAGTGACAGAGGAGAGACCCAGTACTTC. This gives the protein CATSDRGETQYF.

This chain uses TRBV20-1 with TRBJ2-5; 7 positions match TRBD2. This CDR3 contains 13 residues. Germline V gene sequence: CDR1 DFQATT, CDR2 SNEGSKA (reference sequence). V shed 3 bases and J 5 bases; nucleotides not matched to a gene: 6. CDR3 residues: CSASTTSHETQYF. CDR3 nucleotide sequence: TGCAGTGCTAGTACGACTAGCCATGAGACCCAGTACTTC.

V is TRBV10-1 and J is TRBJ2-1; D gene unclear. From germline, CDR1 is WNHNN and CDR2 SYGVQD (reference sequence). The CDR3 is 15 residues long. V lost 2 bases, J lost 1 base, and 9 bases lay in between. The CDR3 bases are TGCGCCAGCAGTGAGGTGAGGCTTTCCTACAATGAGCAGTTCTTC. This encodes CASSEVRLSYNEQFF.

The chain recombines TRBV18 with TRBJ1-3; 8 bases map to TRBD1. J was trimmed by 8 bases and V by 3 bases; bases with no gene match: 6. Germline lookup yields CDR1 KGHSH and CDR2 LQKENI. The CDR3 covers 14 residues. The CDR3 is CASSPTGALHTIYF. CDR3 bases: TGTGCCAGCTCACCGACAGGGGCTCTACACACCATATATTTT.

This CDR3 reads CASSSGTGFTEAFF. The CDR3 nucleotides are TGTGCCAGCAGTTCCGGGACAGGGTTCACTGAAGCTTTCTTT. The chain recombines TRBV6-5 with TRBJ1-1, with TRBD1 identical over 9 bases. CDR3 length: 14 residues. The V gene's germline CDR1 is MNHEY and CDR2 SVGAGI. V was clipped by 4 bases and J by 4 bases; unmatched bases: 4.

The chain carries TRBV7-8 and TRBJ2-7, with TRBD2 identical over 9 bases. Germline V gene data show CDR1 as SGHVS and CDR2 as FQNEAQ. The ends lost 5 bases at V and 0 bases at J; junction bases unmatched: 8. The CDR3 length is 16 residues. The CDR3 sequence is CASSAGGLASSYEQYF. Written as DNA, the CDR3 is TGTGCCAGCAGCGCCGGGGGACTAGCTTCCTCCTACGAGCAGTACTTC.

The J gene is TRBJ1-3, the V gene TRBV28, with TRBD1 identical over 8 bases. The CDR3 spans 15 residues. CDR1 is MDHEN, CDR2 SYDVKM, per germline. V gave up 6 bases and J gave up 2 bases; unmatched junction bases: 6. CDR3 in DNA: TGTGCCAGCAGCTCTCCGACAGGGGCTGGAAACACCATATATTTT. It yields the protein CASSSPTGAGNTIYF. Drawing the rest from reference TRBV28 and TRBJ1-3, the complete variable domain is DVKVTQSSRYLVKRTGEKVFLECVQDMDHENMFWYRQDPGLGLRLIYFSYDVKMKEKGDIPEGYSVSREKKERFSLILESASTNQTSMYLCASSSPTGAGNTIYFGEGSWLTVV.

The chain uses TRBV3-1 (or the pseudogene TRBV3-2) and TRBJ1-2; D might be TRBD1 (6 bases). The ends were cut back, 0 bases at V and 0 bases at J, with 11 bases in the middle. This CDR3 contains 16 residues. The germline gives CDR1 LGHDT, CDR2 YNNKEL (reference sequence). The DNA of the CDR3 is TGTGCCAGCAGCCAAGAAAGCAGGGGACCTAACTATGGCTACACCTTC. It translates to CASSQESRGPNYGYTF.

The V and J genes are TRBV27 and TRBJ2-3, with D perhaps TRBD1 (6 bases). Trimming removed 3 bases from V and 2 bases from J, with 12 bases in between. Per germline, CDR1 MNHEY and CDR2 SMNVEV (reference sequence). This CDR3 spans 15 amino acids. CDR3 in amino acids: CASSFLGQPTDTQYF. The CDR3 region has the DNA TGTGCCAGCAGTTTTCTCGGACAGCCCACAGATACGCAGTATTTT.

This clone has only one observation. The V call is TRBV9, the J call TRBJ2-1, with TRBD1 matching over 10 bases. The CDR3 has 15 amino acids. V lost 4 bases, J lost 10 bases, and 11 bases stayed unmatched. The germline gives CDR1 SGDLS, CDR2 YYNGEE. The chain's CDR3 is CASSPRDRGGMEQFF. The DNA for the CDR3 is TGTGCCAGCAGCCCCCGGGACAGGGGTGGGATGGAGCAGTTCTTC.

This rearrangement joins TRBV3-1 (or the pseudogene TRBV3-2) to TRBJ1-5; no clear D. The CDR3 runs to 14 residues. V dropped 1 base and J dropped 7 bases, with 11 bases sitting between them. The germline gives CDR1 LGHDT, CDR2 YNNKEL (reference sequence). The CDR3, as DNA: TGTGCCAGCAGCCAAGCACGAGGAAACCAGCCCCAGCATTTT. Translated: CASSQARGNQPQHF.

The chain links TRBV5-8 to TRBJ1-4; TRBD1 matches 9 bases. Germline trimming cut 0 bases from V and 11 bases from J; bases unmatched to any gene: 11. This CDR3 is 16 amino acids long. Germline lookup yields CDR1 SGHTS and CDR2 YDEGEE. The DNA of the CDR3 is TGTGCCAGCAGCTTGGAGGAGTGGGACAGGGACCCTAAACTGTTTTTT. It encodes CASSLEEWDRDPKLFF.

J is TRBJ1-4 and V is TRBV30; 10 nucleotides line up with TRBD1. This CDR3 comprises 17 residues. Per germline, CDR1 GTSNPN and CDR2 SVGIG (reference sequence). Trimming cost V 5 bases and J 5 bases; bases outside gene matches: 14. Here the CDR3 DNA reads TGTGCCTGGGCCCCGACGACAGGGGGCGGTGAAAATGAAAAACTGTTTTTT. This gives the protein CAWAPTTGGGENEKLFF.

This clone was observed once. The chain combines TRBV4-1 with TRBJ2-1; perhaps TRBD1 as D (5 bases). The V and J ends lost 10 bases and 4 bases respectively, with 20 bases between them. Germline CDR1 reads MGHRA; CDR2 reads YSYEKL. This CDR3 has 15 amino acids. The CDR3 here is CATNPLPTVYNEQFF. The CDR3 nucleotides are TGCGCCACCAACCCCCTACCGACAGTTTACAATGAGCAGTTCTTC.

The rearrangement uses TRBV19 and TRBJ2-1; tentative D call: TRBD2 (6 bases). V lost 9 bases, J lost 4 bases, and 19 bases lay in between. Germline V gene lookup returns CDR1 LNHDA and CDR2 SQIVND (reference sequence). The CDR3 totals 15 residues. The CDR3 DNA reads TGTGCCAGCCAGTCAGGTGGGGGGACTTACAATGAGCAGTTCTTC. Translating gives CASQSGGGTYNEQFF.

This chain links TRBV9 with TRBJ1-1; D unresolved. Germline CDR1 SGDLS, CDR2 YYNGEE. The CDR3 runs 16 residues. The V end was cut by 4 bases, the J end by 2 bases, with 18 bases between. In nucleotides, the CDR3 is TGTGCCAGCAGCCTGGAAACGGGAAGGAGAAACACTGAAGCTTTCTTT. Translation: CASSLETGRRNTEAFF.

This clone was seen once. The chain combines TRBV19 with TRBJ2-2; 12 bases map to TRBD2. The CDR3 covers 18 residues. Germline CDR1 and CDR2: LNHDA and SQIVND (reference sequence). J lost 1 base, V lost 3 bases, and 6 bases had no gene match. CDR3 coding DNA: TGTGCCAGTAGTATCGCACTAGCGGGGGGCTTGAACACCGGGGAGCTGTTTTTT. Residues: CASSIALAGGLNTGELFF.

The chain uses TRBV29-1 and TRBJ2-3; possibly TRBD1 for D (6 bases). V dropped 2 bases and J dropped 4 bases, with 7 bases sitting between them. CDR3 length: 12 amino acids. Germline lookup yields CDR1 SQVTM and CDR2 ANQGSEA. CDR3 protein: CSVEKGADTQYF. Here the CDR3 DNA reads TGCAGCGTTGAAAAGGGGGCAGATACGCAGTATTTT.

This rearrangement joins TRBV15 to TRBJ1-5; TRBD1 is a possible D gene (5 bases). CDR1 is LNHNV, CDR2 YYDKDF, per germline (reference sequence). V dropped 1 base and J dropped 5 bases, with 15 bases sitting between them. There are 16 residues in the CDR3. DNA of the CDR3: TGTGCCACCAGCAGAGGCAGCGGGGAAGGGGATCAGCCCCAGCATTTT. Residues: CATSRGSGEGDQPQHF. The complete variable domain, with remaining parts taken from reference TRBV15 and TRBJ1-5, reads DAMVIQNPRYQVTQFGKPVTLSCSQTLNHNVMYWYQQKSSQAPKLLFHYYDKDFNNEADTPDNFQSRRPNTSFCFLDIRSPGLGDTAMYLCATSRGSGEGDQPQHFGDGTRLSIL.

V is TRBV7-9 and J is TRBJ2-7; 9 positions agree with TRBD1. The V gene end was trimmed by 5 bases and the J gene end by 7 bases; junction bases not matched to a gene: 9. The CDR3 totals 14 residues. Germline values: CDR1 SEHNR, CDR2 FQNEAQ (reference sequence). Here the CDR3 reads CASSHTGGPGEQYF. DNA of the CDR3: TGTGCCAGCAGCCACACAGGGGGCCCTGGGGAGCAGTACTTC.

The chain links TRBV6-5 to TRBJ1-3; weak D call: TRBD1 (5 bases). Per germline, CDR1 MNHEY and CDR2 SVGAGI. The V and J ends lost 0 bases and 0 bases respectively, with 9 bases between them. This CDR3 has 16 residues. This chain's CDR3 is CASSYSQVPSGNTIYF. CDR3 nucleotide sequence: TGTGCCAGCAGTTACTCACAGGTCCCCTCTGGAAACACCATATATTTT.

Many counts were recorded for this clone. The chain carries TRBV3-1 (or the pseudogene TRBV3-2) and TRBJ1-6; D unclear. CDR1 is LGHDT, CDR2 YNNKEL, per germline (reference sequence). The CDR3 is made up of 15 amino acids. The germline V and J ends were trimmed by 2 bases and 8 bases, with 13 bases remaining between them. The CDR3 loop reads CASSQYGEAYSPLHF. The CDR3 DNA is TGTGCCAGCAGCCAATACGGGGAGGCCTATTCACCCCTCCACTTT.

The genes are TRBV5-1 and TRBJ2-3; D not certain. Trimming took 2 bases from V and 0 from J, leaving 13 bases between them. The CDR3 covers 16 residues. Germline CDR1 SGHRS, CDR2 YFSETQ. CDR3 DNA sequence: TGCGCCAGCAGCTTTATTCGGGTCACTAGCACAGATACGCAGTATTTT. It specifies CASSFIRVTSTDTQYF. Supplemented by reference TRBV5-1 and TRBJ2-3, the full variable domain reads KAGVTQTPRYLIKTRGQQVTLSCSPISGHRSVSWYQQTPGQGLQFLFEYFSETQRNKGNFPGRFSGRQFSNSRSEMNVSTLELGDSALYLCASSFIRVTSTDTQYFGPGTRLTVL.